One sample yielded the 20 T cell receptor beta chains listed below, sequenced in a study of T cells in Graves' hyperthyroidism and ophthalmopathy. TCR beta CDR3 regions were amplified from RNA transcripts. First-round RT-PCR of the TCR CDR3 relied on the HTBI primer set. TCRdb recomputed calls from the multiplex PCR reads with MiXCR, one row per CDR3 protein. This sample has about 590,000 distinct CDR3 sequences, with approximately 15% found just once. Sequencing was performed on blood. These receptors originate from a woman younger than 35 with Graves' ophthalmopathy.

This clonotype has a handful of counts. This could be a read error, since a much larger clone is one nucleotide away. The chain uses TRBV30 and TRBJ1-4; no clear D gene. CDR1 and CDR2 (germline): GTSNPN, SVGIG (reference sequence). Trimming removed 1 base at V and 4 bases at J, with 10 bases between. The CDR3 consists of 14 residues. CDR3 loop: CAWSGQASNEKLFF. CDR3 DNA sequence: TGTGCCTGGAGTGGGCAAGCGAGTAATGAAAAACTGTTTTTT. Full variable domain (remainder filled in from reference TRBV30 and TRBJ1-4): SQTIHQWPATLVQPVGSPLSLECTVEGTSNPNLYWYRQAAGRGLQLLFYSVGIGQISSEVPQNLSASRPQDRQFILSSKKLLLSDSGFYLCAWSGQASNEKLFFGSGTQLSVL.

The sample holds many counts of this clonotype. V gene TRBV11-2 combines with J gene TRBJ2-1; D is perhaps TRBD1 or TRBD2 (6 bases each). The CDR3 has 12 amino acids. The ends were cut back, 8 bases at V and 6 bases at J, with 11 bases in the middle. CDR1 and CDR2 from the germline V gene are SGHAT and FQNNGV. CDR3 in amino acids: CASYEGGNEQFF. The CDR3, as DNA: TGTGCCAGCTACGAGGGGGGCAATGAGCAGTTCTTC.

This clonotype occurred a few times. The chain links TRBV4-3 to TRBJ2-3; unclear D gene. V lost 1 base, J lost 0 bases, and 11 bases lay in between. The CDR3 runs 16 residues. The germline CDR1 and CDR2 sequences are LGHNA and YSLEER. The chain's CDR3 is CASSQAVLRSTDTQYF. In DNA, the CDR3 is TGCGCCAGCAGCCAAGCTGTCTTGAGGAGCACAGATACGCAGTATTTT.

This clonotype was found many times. CDR3: CASSQEDIYNEQFF. CDR3 sequence (DNA): TGTGCCAGCAGCCAAGAGGACATTTACAATGAGCAGTTCTTC. The chain is built from TRBV3-1 and TRBJ2-1; weak D call: TRBD1 (5 bases). Trimming took off 0 bases at V and 4 bases at J, with 7 bases between the two ends. This CDR3 is 14 amino acids long. CDR1 and CDR2 from the germline V gene are LGHDT and YNNKEL (reference sequence).

There are many counts of this clonotype. The J gene is TRBJ2-2, the V gene TRBV6-2 or TRBV6-3; 10 bases are a match to TRBD2. The ends lost 2 bases at V and 3 bases at J; junction bases unmatched: 9. CDR1 MNHEY and CDR2 SVGEGT come from the germline V gene. This CDR3 is built from 18 residues. As DNA, the CDR3 is TGTGCCAGCAGTTACACCCCCCGAGGACTAGCGGACACCGGGGAGCTGTTTTTT. This gives the protein CASSYTPRGLADTGELFF.

This clonotype was observed at least ten times. J is TRBJ2-1 and V is TRBV7-6; perhaps TRBD2 as D (6 bases). V lost 2 bases to trimming and J lost 2 bases, with 13 bases between them. The length of the CDR3 is 16 residues. The germline V gene encodes CDR1 SGHVS and CDR2 FNYEAQ. In DNA form, the CDR3 reads TGTGCCAGCAGCTTACGTGCCGCTAGCGCCTACAATGAGCAGTTCTTC. This encodes CASSLRAASAYNEQFF.

This clonotype was seen at least ten times. The chain combines TRBV12-5 with TRBJ1-1; no firm D call. The V end lost 3 bases, the J end lost 1 base, and 9 bases lay between the germline ends. The CDR3 consists of 14 residues. Germline lookup yields CDR1 LGHNT and CDR2 FRNRAP. For the CDR3, the DNA is TGTGCTAGTGGTTTAGGCCGCGGGAACACTGAAGCTTTCTTT. Amino acids: CASGLGRGNTEAFF. The entire variable domain, with the rest obtained from reference TRBV12-5 and TRBJ1-1, is as follows: DARVTQTPRHKVTEMGQEVTMRCQPILGHNTVFWYRQTMMQGLELLAYFRNRAPLDDSGMPKDRFSAEMPDATLATLKIQPSEPRDSAVYFCASGLGRGNTEAFFGQGTRLTVV.

The chain couples TRBV6-2 or TRBV6-3 to TRBJ2-1; the match to TRBD2 covers 11 bases. This CDR3 has 13 residues. Per the germline V gene, CDR1 is MNHEY and CDR2 is SVGEGT. The CDR3 spells CAASGRSYNEQFF. Here the CDR3 DNA reads TGTGCGGCTAGCGGGAGGTCCTACAATGAGCAGTTCTTC.

This clonotype was picked up a small number of times. CDR3 region: CASSLQGAPLYEQYF. The CDR3 DNA reads TGTGCCAGCAGCTTACAGGGGGCCCCTCTCTACGAGCAGTACTTC. The chain combines TRBV5-5 with TRBJ2-7; 9 bases align to TRBD1. J was trimmed by 3 bases and V by 2 bases; bases with no gene match: 6. Germline CDR1 reads SGHKS; CDR2 reads YYEKEE (reference sequence). The CDR3 contains 15 residues.

This chain uses TRBV28 with TRBJ2-3; D gene ambiguous. Germline V lookup: CDR1 MDHEN, CDR2 SYDVKM. V lost 6 bases to trimming and J lost 7 bases, with 14 bases between them. This CDR3 is built from 13 residues. The CDR3 DNA is TGTGCCAGCAGCAATCCGGATGGCAATACGCAGTATTTT. This sequence encodes CASSNPDGNTQYF. Looking up the rest from reference TRBV28 and TRBJ2-3 gives the full variable domain: DVKVTQSSRYLVKRTGEKVFLECVQDMDHENMFWYRQDPGLGLRLIYFSYDVKMKEKGDIPEGYSVSREKKERFSLILESASTNQTSMYLCASSNPDGNTQYFGPGTRLTVL.

The rearrangement joins TRBV6-2 or TRBV6-3 to TRBJ2-7; 7 bases line up with TRBD1. CDR1 and CDR2 (germline): MNHEY, SVGEGT. The length of the CDR3 is 14 residues. The V segment lost 2 bases and the J segment 3 bases; nucleotides outside the gene matches: 4. The chain's CDR3 is CASSYHRGYYEQYF. CDR3 sequence (DNA): TGTGCCAGCAGTTACCACAGGGGCTACTACGAGCAGTACTTC.

The chain joins TRBV6-1 to TRBJ2-6; D unclear. Germline V CDR1 and CDR2: MNHNS, SASEGT. The CDR3 sequence is 15 residues long. With 4 bases removed from V and 0 bases from J, the gap between germline ends came to 7 bases. The CDR3 here is CASSVGTSGANVLTF. CDR3 DNA: TGTGCCAGCAGTGTTGGTACCTCTGGGGCCAACGTCCTGACTTTC.

This clonotype was seen repeatedly, ten times or more. The rearrangement joins TRBV7-3 to TRBJ2-1, with TRBD2 matching over 12 bases. The V gene's germline CDR1 is SGHTA and CDR2 FQGTGA. This CDR3 has 17 amino acids. Germline trimming cut 4 bases from V and 1 base from J; bases unmatched to any gene: 5. For the CDR3, the DNA is TGTGCCAGCAGCTCGCCGACTAGCGGGAGATCCTACAATGAGCAGTTCTTC. Translated: CASSSPTSGRSYNEQFF.

This clonotype was picked up a small number of times. The chain carries TRBV4-1 and TRBJ1-5; TRBD1 matches at 8 bases. Germline CDR1 and CDR2: MGHRA and YSYEKL. The CDR3 spans 15 residues. J gave up 5 bases and V 0 bases, and 3 bases lay outside the gene matches. The CDR3 region is CASSQDDRGYQPQHF. Here the CDR3 DNA reads TGCGCCAGCAGCCAAGACGACAGGGGTTATCAGCCCCAGCATTTT.

The J gene is TRBJ2-7, the V gene TRBV4-1; a possible D gene is TRBD1 (7 bases). V lost 2 bases and J 0 bases, leaving 14 bases between the germline ends. The CDR3 extends over 16 amino acids. Germline values: CDR1 MGHRA, CDR2 YSYEKL. In DNA, the CDR3 is TGCGCCAGCAGCCAAAGGGGGGACAGAAGCTCCTACGAGCAGTACTTC. Amino acids: CASSQRGDRSSYEQYF.

This clonotype was seen many times. This chain connects TRBV12-3 or TRBV12-4 to TRBJ2-7; possible D gene TRBD2, 6 bases. There are 14 residues in the CDR3. V shed 7 bases and J shed 2 bases, with 15 bases lying between them. CDR3 sequence reads: CASTGDSGPYEQYF. CDR3 DNA sequence: TGTGCCAGCACCGGGGACTCCGGTCCCTACGAGCAGTACTTC.

The rearrangement links TRBV27 to TRBJ1-2, with a possible D match to TRBD1 (5 bases). The V gene lost 0 bases and the J gene lost 3 bases, with 17 bases spanning the gap. Germline-derived CDR1 and CDR2 are MNHEY and SMNVEV (reference sequence). This CDR3 has 17 amino acids. This chain's CDR3 is CASSLSVPAAGYYGYTF. CDR3 nucleotide sequence: TGTGCCAGCAGTTTATCCGTTCCCGCGGCAGGGTACTATGGCTACACCTTC.

This clonotype came up many times. The CDR3 nucleotides read TGTGCCAGCAGTTTAGGAAGCGGGAGGACTGGAAATGAGCAGTTCTTC. Protein product: CASSLGSGRTGNEQFF. J is TRBJ2-1 and V is TRBV28; 9 bases align to TRBD2. This CDR3 contains 16 residues. Per germline, CDR1 MDHEN and CDR2 SYDVKM. V lost 2 bases to trimming and J lost 7 bases; unmatched junction nucleotides: 9.

CDR3 nucleotide sequence: TGTGCCAGCAGCTTATTGTTCGGGAATGGATCACCCCTCCACTTT. The encoded protein is CASSLLFGNGSPLHF. The chain has TRBV7-9 and TRBJ1-6; D unresolved. The CDR3 totals 15 residues. In germline, CDR1 is SEHNR, CDR2 FQNEAQ (reference sequence). Trimming shortened V by 2 bases and J by 10 bases, and 15 bases separated the two germline ends.

The chain is built from TRBV19 and TRBJ2-7; possibly TRBD1 for D (6 bases). The CDR3 spans 16 residues. The V end was cut by 3 bases, the J end by 7 bases, with 22 bases between. CDR1 and CDR2 (germline): LNHDA, SQIVND (reference sequence). The CDR3 nucleotides read TGTGCCAGTAGTATGGGCGCCCGCAGGGGTTCAGCGGAGCAGTACTTC. Protein product: CASSMGARRGSAEQYF.